This TCR beta chain was captured by sequencing in a study of vaccination and CD4 T cells after COVID-19. Study-wide background: Convalescent individuals exhibited SARS-CoV-2 positivity on nasal swab PCR, with about 9 mild and one severe presentation. Six men and four women formed the convalescents, two being Hispanic. Overall study results and limits: Only post-vaccination samples contained a median roughly 86% of the reactive clones in convalescent patients. 304 of 307 vaccine-specific clones from convalescent patients were spike mono-reactive.

A remark on this clonotype: Its antigen remains unidentified.

TCRdb itself ran the PCR reads through MiXCR, one entry per CDR3 protein. This table holds 20,000 to 25,000 distinct CDR3 sequences, roughly three fifths found once. This CDR3 has 13 residues. CDR1 and CDR2 from the germline V gene are DFQATT and SNEGSKA (reference sequence). V lost 4 bases and J lost 4; bases outside the gene matches: 5. This TCR derives from a human donor who had recovered from COVID-19. V and J are TRBV20-1 and TRBJ2-3, with 7 bases that match TRBD2. The sample here was CD4+ T cells from blood, taken before SARS-CoV-2 vaccination. The CDR3 protein is CSATRLAPDTQYF. The CDR3 DNA follows: TGCAGTGCTACCCGACTAGCCCCAGATACGCAGTATTTT.